This T cell receptor beta chain is from a study of tumor-infiltrating lymphocytes in localized non-small cell lung cancer. The overall study: Patients included smokers and never-smokers with various histologies, some sampled after neoadjuvant chemotherapy. The study's findings and limits: IM1 and IM2 tumors showed no difference in T-cell fraction. Only some patients had TCR sequencing, depending on available tissue.

TCRdb's table, derived via immunoSEQ multiplex PCR, lists solely in-frame clones and lacks some. This repertoire shows over 5,500 clones, more than 65% found once; its top ten account for 5% to 6.5%. The germline V gene has CDR1 SQVTM and CDR2 ANQGSEA. The CDR3 has 15 residues. The V segment lost 5 bases and the J segment 7 bases; nucleotides outside the gene matches: 8. A word on this clone: No antigen is known for it.

The chain employs TRBV29-1 and TRBJ2-4; TRBD2 matches at 13 bases. The clonotype was recovered from a human donor with non-small cell lung cancer. Sequencing was performed on lung tumor tissue. The CDR3 coding sequence is TGCAGCGTTTGGGGACTAGCGGGATCGCCCAACATTCAGTACTTC. Amino acid sequence: CSVWGLAGSPNIQYF.